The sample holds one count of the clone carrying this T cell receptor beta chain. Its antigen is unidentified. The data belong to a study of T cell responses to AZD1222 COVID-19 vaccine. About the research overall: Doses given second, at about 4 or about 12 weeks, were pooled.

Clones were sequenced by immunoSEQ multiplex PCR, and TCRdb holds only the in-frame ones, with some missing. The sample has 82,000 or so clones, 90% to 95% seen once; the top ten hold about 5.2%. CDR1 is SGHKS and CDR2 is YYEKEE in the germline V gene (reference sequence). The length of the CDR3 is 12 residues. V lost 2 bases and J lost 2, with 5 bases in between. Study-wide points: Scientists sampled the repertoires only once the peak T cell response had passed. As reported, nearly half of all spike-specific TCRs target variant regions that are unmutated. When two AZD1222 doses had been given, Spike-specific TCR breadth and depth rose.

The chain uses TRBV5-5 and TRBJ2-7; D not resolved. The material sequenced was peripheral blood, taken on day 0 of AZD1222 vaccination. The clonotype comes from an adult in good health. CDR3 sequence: CASSFNTYEQYF. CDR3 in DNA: TGTGCCAGCAGCTTCAACACCTACGAGCAGTACTTC.